This entry lists 26 T cell receptor beta chains sequenced from one sample in a study of cytomegalovirus exposure and HLA in healthy donors. The PCR was carried out with 60 Vbeta primers and 13 Jbeta primers. Sequenced by immunoSEQ multiplex PCR; TCRdb stores in-frame clones only, minus some. The data contain 200,000 or so clones, around 85% of them seen just once; the ten biggest clones take up over 5.5%. Sequencing input: PBMCs. Source of these receptors: a man in his forties in good health and CMV-seropositive.

V is TRBV30 and J is TRBJ1-2; 7 positions match TRBD1. Germline V gives CDR1 GTSNPN, CDR2 SVGIG (reference sequence). The ends lost 4 bases at V and 7 bases at J; junction bases unmatched: 9. This CDR3 spans 13 amino acids. The CDR3 DNA reads as TGTGCCTGGAATAGGGACAGCCGGGGTGGCTACACCTTC. Its protein product is CAWNRDSRGGYTF.

The genes are TRBV9 and TRBJ1-1; D possibly corresponds to TRBD1 (6 bases). The CDR3 covers 12 residues. The germline gives CDR1 SGDLS, CDR2 YYNGEE. The germline V and J ends were trimmed by 0 bases and 7 bases, with 7 bases remaining between them. This CDR3 reads CASSVEGGEAFF. CDR3 DNA sequence: TGTGCCAGCAGCGTAGAAGGGGGTGAAGCTTTCTTT.

The V call is TRBV9, the J call TRBJ1-2; the D gene is possibly TRBD1 (5 bases). CDR1 and CDR2 from the germline V gene are SGDLS and YYNGEE. The CDR3 length is 15 residues. Trimming removed 7 bases from V and 8 bases from J, with 24 bases in between. CDR3 nucleotide sequence: TGTGCCAGCGGCCAACTTGGGGGGGGACGGGCGGGCTACACCTTC. The encoded protein is CASGQLGGGRAGYTF.

In nucleotides, the CDR3 is TGCGCCAGCAGCCAAGATCCGGGGGACGAGCAGTTCTTC. Encoded protein: CASSQDPGDEQFF. The chain employs TRBV4-1 and TRBJ2-1; possible D gene TRBD2, 6 bases. The CDR3 spans 13 residues. The V end was cut by 0 bases, the J end by 10 bases, with 10 bases between. Germline-derived CDR1 and CDR2 are MGHRA and YSYEKL.

This clone showed up just a few times. The chain employs TRBV19 and TRBJ1-5; D gene unclear. Trimming took off 4 bases at V and 4 bases at J, with 8 bases between the two ends. The CDR3 has 13 amino acids. From germline, CDR1 is LNHDA and CDR2 SQIVND (reference sequence). The CDR3 coding sequence is TGTGCCAGTAGTAAGGAGGGTAATCAGCCCCAGCATTTT. This gives the protein CASSKEGNQPQHF.

The CDR3 DNA follows: TGTGCCAGCAGTTTGGGCGGGGCCGCTGGCTACACCTTC. Translated, it gives CASSLGGAAGYTF. J is TRBJ1-2 and V is TRBV28; TRBD1 might be the D (5 bases). The V end lost 3 bases, the J end lost 7 bases, and 12 bases lay between the germline ends. CDR1 MDHEN and CDR2 SYDVKM come from the germline V gene. This CDR3 is built from 13 residues.

J is TRBJ2-6 and V is TRBV4-3; maybe TRBD1 (5 bases). The V gene's germline CDR1 is LGHNA and CDR2 YSLEER. V gave up 0 bases and J gave up 4 bases, with 13 bases separating them. The CDR3 is 17 amino acids. CDR3 residues: CASSQDHATDGANVLTF. The CDR3 DNA follows: TGCGCCAGCAGCCAAGATCATGCGACAGACGGGGCCAACGTCCTGACTTTC.

The chain employs TRBV30 and TRBJ1-1; D unclear. In germline, CDR1 is GTSNPN, CDR2 SVGIG (reference sequence). The V gene lost 0 bases and the J gene lost 1 base, with 21 bases spanning the gap. This CDR3 has 18 residues. CDR3 loop: CAWSVYFGSGRQNTEAFF. The DNA of the CDR3 is TGTGCCTGGAGTGTGTATTTCGGTTCGGGTCGGCAGAACACTGAAGCTTTCTTT.

The chain recombines TRBV7-2 with TRBJ1-1; TRBD1 is a possible D gene (6 bases). The CDR3 has 15 residues. Trimming left V 3 bases short and J 0 bases short, with 11 bases between. The V gene's germline CDR1 is SGHTA and CDR2 FQGNSA. CDR3 nucleotide sequence: TGTGCCAGCAGCTTCTGGGGGCCAATGAACACTGAAGCTTTCTTT. It codes for CASSFWGPMNTEAFF.

The genes are TRBV7-3 and TRBJ2-1; possible D gene TRBD2, 5 bases. The CDR3 spans 18 residues. With 5 bases removed from V and 4 bases from J, the gap between germline ends came to 24 bases. CDR1 and CDR2 from the germline V gene are SGHTA and FQGTGA. Here the CDR3 DNA reads TGTGCCAGCAGCCCAAACGGAGGCCGCAGCCGGAATTACAATGAGCAGTTCTTC. Amino acid sequence: CASSPNGGRSRNYNEQFF.

A few counts support this clone. The chain recombines TRBV6-5 with TRBJ2-7, with 9 bases fitting TRBD1. The CDR3 loop spans 15 amino acids. Trimming removed 6 bases from V and 0 bases from J; junction bases left unmatched: 6. Germline CDR1 and CDR2: MNHEY and SVGAGI. CDR3 nucleotide sequence: TGTGCCAGCAGACTAGGGGGACAGGGCTCCTACGAGCAGTACTTC. Translating gives CASRLGGQGSYEQYF.

The table lists this clone with a few counts. The V gene is TRBV7-8, the J gene TRBJ1-5; D not certain. The CDR3 spans 13 residues. Germline-derived CDR1 and CDR2 are SGHVS and FQNEAQ. Trimming stripped 5 bases from V and 7 bases from J, with 12 bases between. The CDR3 spells CASSNDLDQPQHF. In DNA, the CDR3 is TGTGCCAGCAGCAACGACCTAGACCAGCCCCAGCATTTT.

CDR3 in DNA: TGTGCCAGCAGCGATCGGACAGGGAAGGGGGAAAAACTGTTTTTT. As protein: CASSDRTGKGEKLFF. The chain joins TRBV7-2 to TRBJ1-4; 8 bases line up with TRBD1. Germline CDR1 is SGHTA and CDR2 is FQGNSA. The CDR3 contains 15 residues. Trimming took 5 bases from V and 8 from J; bases not matched to a gene: 10.

V is TRBV6-1 and J is TRBJ1-2, with 12 bases identical to TRBD1. The germline gives CDR1 MNHNS, CDR2 SASEGT. Unmatched junction bases numbered 14, after V lost 4 bases and J lost 2 bases. CDR3 length equals 19 residues. CDR3 sequence: CASSVHSPGTGGGNYGYTF. CDR3 DNA: TGTGCCAGCAGTGTTCACAGTCCCGGGACAGGGGGCGGCAACTATGGCTACACCTTC.

The V call is TRBV4-1, the J call TRBJ1-3; 8 bases align to TRBD1. The CDR3 is 13 amino acids. V lost 4 bases, J lost 7 bases, and 3 bases stayed unmatched. The germline gives CDR1 MGHRA, CDR2 YSYEKL. Here the CDR3 DNA reads TGCGCCAGCAGCCGGACAGGGAGTAACACCATATATTTT. This encodes CASSRTGSNTIYF.

The chain uses TRBV25-1 and TRBJ2-1, with 11 bases fitting TRBD1. After removal of 6 bases from V and 2 bases from J, the junction contained 0 bases not matched to a gene. Per germline, CDR1 MGHDK and CDR2 SYGVNS. The CDR3 contains 14 residues. CDR3 nucleotide sequence: TGTGCCAGCAGGGGACAGGGGGCCTACAATGAGCAGTTCTTC. Protein sequence: CASRGQGAYNEQFF.

This clone was counted once. J is TRBJ1-2 and V is TRBV6-5; weak D call: TRBD1 (5 bases). The V end was cut by 5 bases, the J end by 1 base, with 8 bases between. Germline V gene sequence: CDR1 MNHEY, CDR2 SVGAGI. The CDR3 runs 13 residues. The CDR3 DNA reads TGTGCCAGCAGTCTGACAGATAACTATGGCTACACCTTC. Protein product: CASSLTDNYGYTF.

The rearrangement joins TRBV7-9 to TRBJ1-5, with D possibly being TRBD1 (6 bases). Germline lookup yields CDR1 SEHNR and CDR2 FQNEAQ (reference sequence). CDR3 length equals 17 residues. The V end was cut by 4 bases, the J end by 0 bases, with 16 bases between. For the CDR3, the DNA is TGTGCCAGCAGCTCCCGGGGGGAGGGGGTTAGCAATCAGCCCCAGCATTTT. Amino acid sequence: CASSSRGEGVSNQPQHF.

This clone occurred once. The rearrangement uses TRBV9 and TRBJ1-4; TRBD1 aligns across 7 bases. CDR1 and CDR2 from the germline V gene are SGDLS and YYNGEE. The CDR3 totals 15 residues. V lost 4 bases, J lost 0 bases, and 3 bases stayed unmatched. This CDR3 reads CASSLGTATNEKLFF. CDR3 sequence (DNA): TGTGCCAGCAGCCTCGGGACAGCAACTAATGAAAAACTGTTTTTT.

The chain has TRBV30 and TRBJ2-1, with D perhaps matching TRBD2 (6 bases). The V and J ends lost 5 bases and 2 bases respectively, with 10 bases between them. CDR1 and CDR2 (germline): GTSNPN, SVGIG (reference sequence). The CDR3 has 13 amino acids. CDR3 loop: CAWGTDPYNEQFF. CDR3 bases: TGTGCCTGGGGGACTGACCCCTACAATGAGCAGTTCTTC.

This chain joins TRBV7-9 and TRBJ2-3, with TRBD2 matching over 7 bases. This CDR3 has 13 residues. Germline-derived CDR1 and CDR2 are SEHNR and FQNEAQ (reference sequence). V shed 5 bases, J shed 6 bases, and the junction held 5 bases outside the gene matches. The CDR3 DNA is TGTGCCAGCAGCGGCCTACTAGCGGATACGCAGTATTTT. This gives the protein CASSGLLADTQYF.

V usage is TRBV10-2 and J usage is TRBJ1-2; TRBD1 aligns across 10 bases. V lost 5 bases, J lost 0 bases, and 9 bases stayed unmatched. Germline V gives CDR1 WSHSY, CDR2 SAAADI. The CDR3 is 17 amino acids. The CDR3 reads CASSSYRDRGANYGYTF. DNA of the CDR3: TGCGCCAGCAGTTCATACCGGGACAGGGGAGCTAACTATGGCTACACCTTC.

The rearrangement joins TRBV5-1 to TRBJ2-3, with D perhaps TRBD2 (5 bases). V lost 1 base to trimming and J lost 2 bases, with 14 bases between them. The CDR3 has 16 residues. Per the germline V gene, CDR1 is SGHRS and CDR2 is YFSETQ. CDR3 coding DNA: TGCGCCAGCAGCTTGACACCCCGTCGGGACACAGATACGCAGTATTTT. Amino acid sequence: CASSLTPRRDTDTQYF.

With regard to this clone: At the DNA level, this CDR3 is encoded by other sequences in the same sample as well. V gene TRBV28 combines with J gene TRBJ2-7; D not resolved. CDR1 is MDHEN and CDR2 is SYDVKM in the germline V gene. V lost 2 bases to trimming and J lost 4 bases, with 6 bases between them. CDR3 length: 12 residues. The CDR3 nucleotides read TGTGCCAGCAGTTTAAACGGGTACGAGCAGTACTTC. Its translation is CASSLNGYEQYF. Full variable domain (rest looked up from reference TRBV28 and TRBJ2-7): DVKVTQSSRYLVKRTGEKVFLECVQDMDHENMFWYRQDPGLGLRLIYFSYDVKMKEKGDIPEGYSVSREKKERFSLILESASTNQTSMYLCASSLNGYEQYFGPGTRLTVT.

In this sample, this clone turned up once. The chain combines TRBV7-3 with TRBJ2-1, with TRBD1 as a possible D gene (6 bases). In germline, CDR1 is SGHTA, CDR2 FQGTGA. This CDR3 has 15 residues. Trimming removed 8 bases at V and 6 bases at J, with 20 bases between. As DNA, the CDR3 is TGTGCCAGCGGGGACGGGACACGGGTAATCAATGAGCAGTTCTTC. Encoded protein: CASGDGTRVINEQFF.

J is TRBJ2-1 and V is TRBV4-1; D is unresolved. CDR3 length: 16 amino acids. Germline V gene data show CDR1 as MGHRA and CDR2 as YSYEKL. V was shortened by 5 bases and J by 1 base, with 15 bases between the two germline ends. The CDR3 loop is CASSELPSGSYNEQFF. The CDR3 nucleotides read TGCGCCAGCAGCGAACTCCCCTCTGGTTCCTACAATGAGCAGTTCTTC.